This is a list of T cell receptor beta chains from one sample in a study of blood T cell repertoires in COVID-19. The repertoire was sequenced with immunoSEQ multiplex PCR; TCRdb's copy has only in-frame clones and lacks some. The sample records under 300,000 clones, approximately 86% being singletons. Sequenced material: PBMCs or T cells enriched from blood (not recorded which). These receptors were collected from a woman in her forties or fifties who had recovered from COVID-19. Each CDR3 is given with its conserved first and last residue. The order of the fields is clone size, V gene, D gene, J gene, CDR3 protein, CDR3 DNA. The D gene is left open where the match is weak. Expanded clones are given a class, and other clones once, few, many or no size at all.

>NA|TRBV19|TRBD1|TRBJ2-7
CASSAPTILRQGDHYEQYF
TGTGCCAGTAGCGCCCCAACCATCCTGCGACAGGGGGATCACTACGAGCAGTACTTC
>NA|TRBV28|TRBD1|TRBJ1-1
CASTPQVSGGDSEAFF
TGTGCCAGCACCCCCCAGGTCTCAGGGGGCGATTCTGAAGCTTTCTTT
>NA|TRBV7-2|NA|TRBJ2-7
CASRFQSYEQYF
TGTGCCAGCAGATTTCAGTCCTACGAGCAGTACTTC
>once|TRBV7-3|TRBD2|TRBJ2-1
CASSSGTSGRGEQFF
TGTGCCAGCAGCTCGGGGACTAGCGGGAGAGGGGAGCAGTTCTTC
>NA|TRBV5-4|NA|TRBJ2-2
CASSLAQGTGELFF
TGTGCCAGCAGCTTGGCGCAGGGCACCGGGGAGCTGTTTTTT
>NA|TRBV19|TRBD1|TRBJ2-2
CASSPTGQVNTGELFF
TGTGCCAGTAGTCCAACCGGACAGGTGAACACCGGGGAGCTGTTTTTT
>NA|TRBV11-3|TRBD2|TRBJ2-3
CASSRTSAGDTQYF
TGTGCCAGCAGCCGGACTAGCGCCGGGGATACGCAGTATTTT
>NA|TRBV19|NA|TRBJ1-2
CASSTRGGLDYGYTF
TGTGCCAGTAGTACGCGCGGGGGGTTAGACTATGGCTACACCTTC
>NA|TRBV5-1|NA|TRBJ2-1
CASSLVRDSEQFF
TGCGCCAGCAGCTTGGTCAGGGATAGTGAGCAGTTCTTC
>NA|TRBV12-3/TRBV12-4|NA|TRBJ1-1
CASSPQGTEAFF
TGTGCCAGCAGCCCCCAGGGCACTGAAGCTTTCTTT
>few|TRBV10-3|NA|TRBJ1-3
CAVRDNSSGNTIYF
TGTGCCGTCCGGGACAACAGCTCTGGAAACACCATATATTTT
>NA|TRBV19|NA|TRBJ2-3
CASSIGRSTDTQYF
TGTGCCAGTAGTATTGGCAGGAGCACAGATACGCAGTATTTT
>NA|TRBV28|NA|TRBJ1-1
CASSSHRTDAVLKAFF
TGTGCCAGCAGCTCTCACAGGACAGACGCAGTTCTTAAAGCTTTCTTT
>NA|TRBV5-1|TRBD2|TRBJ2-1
CASSLVAGGGNEQFF
TGCGCCAGCAGCTTGGTCGCGGGAGGAGGCAATGAGCAGTTCTTC
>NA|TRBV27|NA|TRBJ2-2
CASSLRSGDTGELFF
TGTGCCAGCAGTTTAAGGTCGGGGGACACCGGGGAGCTGTTTTTT
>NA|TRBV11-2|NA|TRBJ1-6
CASSLEYSYNSPLHF
TGTGCCAGCAGCTTAGAGTACTCCTATAATTCACCCCTCCACTTT
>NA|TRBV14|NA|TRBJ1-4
CASSRGRNEKLFF
TGTGCCAGCAGCCGAGGCCGTAATGAAAAACTGTTTTTT
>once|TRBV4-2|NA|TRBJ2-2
CASSQEGRDSAGFSGELFF
TGTGCCAGCAGCCAAGAAGGCCGGGACTCCGCCGGGTTTTCCGGGGAGCTGTTTTTT
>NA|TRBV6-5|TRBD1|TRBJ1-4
CASSFDRVGEKLFF
TGTGCCAGCAGTTTTGACAGGGTTGGAGAAAAACTGTTTTTT
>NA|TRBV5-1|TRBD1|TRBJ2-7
CASSLLGGEDEQYF
TGCGCCAGCAGCTTGTTAGGGGGCGAGGACGAGCAGTACTTC
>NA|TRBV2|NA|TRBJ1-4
CASIAEPNEKLFF
TGTGCCAGCATCGCGGAACCTAATGAAAAACTGTTTTTT
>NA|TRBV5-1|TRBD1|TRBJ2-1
CASSLKGQNEQFF
TGCGCCAGCAGCTTGAAGGGACAGAATGAGCAGTTCTTC
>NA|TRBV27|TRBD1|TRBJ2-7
CASSFGTGNEQYF
TGTGCCAGCAGTTTCGGGACAGGGAACGAGCAGTACTTC
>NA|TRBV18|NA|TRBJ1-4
CASSRSGITNEKLFF
TGTGCCAGCTCACGTTCGGGGATCACTAATGAAAAACTGTTTTTT
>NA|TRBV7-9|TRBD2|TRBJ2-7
CASSSSGTSPWEQYF
TGTGCCAGCAGCTCCTCCGGGACTAGCCCTTGGGAGCAGTACTTC
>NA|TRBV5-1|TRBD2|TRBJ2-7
CASSPATTSGITEQYF
TGCGCCAGCAGCCCGGCGACGACTAGCGGGATAACGGAGCAGTACTTC
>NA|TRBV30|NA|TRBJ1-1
CACPSAGRAFF
TGTGCCTGCCCCTCGGCGGGTAGGGCTTTCTTT
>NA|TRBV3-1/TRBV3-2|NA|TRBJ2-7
CASSQDLAPAESEQYF
TGTGCCAGCAGCCAAGATTTAGCTCCCGCTGAGAGCGAGCAGTACTTC
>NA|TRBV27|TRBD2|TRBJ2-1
CASRGLAGEGNEQFF
TGTGCCAGCAGAGGACTAGCGGGAGAAGGCAATGAGCAGTTCTTC